The T cell receptor (beta chain) described here comes from a study of T cells in tuberculosis. Study background: In South Africa, adults with active tuberculosis were compared with IGRA-negative and latently infected IGRA-positive adolescents.

Profiling relied on immunoSEQ multiplex PCR, and the TCRdb table lists in-frame clones only, not all of them. Of 25,000 to 35,000 clones detected, less than 97% appear once; the ten largest clones hold less than 2.5%. Adolescents were screened for latent TB by skin test and IGRA. Each clinical donor contributed on average around 100,000 T cells from unsorted cryopreserved PBMC. Losses at the gene ends were 3 bases for V and 5 bases for J; bases not matched to a gene: 7. CDR3 length: 16 residues. In germline, CDR1 is LNHDA, CDR2 SQIVND (reference sequence). Study-level findings and limits: GEM motif frequencies gave around 70% accuracy; the GMM repertoire gave approximately 90%.

Notes on this clone: What it recognizes is unknown.

This TCR was recovered from a donor aged 5-35 years with latent tuberculosis or without tuberculosis infection. The sample comprised PBMCs. V usage is TRBV19 and J usage is TRBJ1-4; TRBD1 matches 9 bases. CDR3 DNA sequence: TGTGCCAGTAGTATGCGGACAGGGGAGGTGAATGAAAAACTGTTTTTT. It encodes CASSMRTGEVNEKLFF. Full variable domain (outside the CDR3, taken from reference TRBV19 and TRBJ1-4): DGGITQSPKYLFRKEGQNVTLSCEQNLNHDAMYWYRQDPGQGLRLIYYSQIVNDFQKGDIAEGYSVSREKKESFPLTVTSAQKNPTAFYLCASSMRTGEVNEKLFFGSGTQLSVL.